A selection of T cell receptor beta chains follows, all from one sample in a study of T cell responses to AZD1222 COVID-19 vaccine. The table came from immunoSEQ multiplex PCR; TCRdb's copy has only in-frame clones and leaves some out. The repertoire holds approximately 150,000 clones, around 90% seen once, with roughly 5.4% in the top ten. This specimen was peripheral blood, taken 28 days after the second dose of the MenACWY control vaccine. These receptors originate from an adult who received the MenACWY meningococcal vaccine as a control. Each CDR3 is given with its conserved first and last residue. The D gene is left open where the match is weak. The size of a clone is reported for some rows only, either as once, few or many, or as a class for expanded clones.

size,D,J,V,length,DNA,CDR3
.,.,TRBJ1-5,TRBV21-1,14,TGTGCCAGCAGCAAAGCGCCTAGCAATCAGCCCCAGCATTTT,CASSKAPSNQPQHF
.,.,TRBJ1-1,TRBV29-1,14,TGCAGCGCCGCGGGGGAATATAGGAACACTGAAGCTTTCTTT,CSAAGEYRNTEAFF
.,TRBD1,TRBJ1-4,TRBV6-4,13,TGTGCCAGCAACGGGACAGGGCTTGAAAAACTGTTTTTT,CASNGTGLEKLFF
.,TRBD1,TRBJ1-6,TRBV7-2,15,TGTGCCAGCAGCTACCTGGGACAGGCGAATTCACCCCTCCACTTT,CASSYLGQANSPLHF
.,.,TRBJ1-3,TRBV30,17,TGTGCCTGGAGTCCCCGGAGGGGCAGGGAAGGGTCGGACACCATATATTTT,CAWSPRRGREGSDTIYF
.,TRBD1,TRBJ2-5,TRBV27,16,TGTGCCAGCAGGCATTCGACAGGGGGCGGGCAAGAGACCCAGTACTTC,CASRHSTGGGQETQYF
.,.,TRBJ2-2,TRBV6-5,15,TGTGCCAGCAGCCGGGCCCCGAGCCGGACCGGGGAGCTGTTTTTT,CASSRAPSRTGELFF
.,TRBD2,TRBJ2-5,TRBV15,15,TGTGCCACCAGCAGAGATTTGCGGGGGCAAGAGACCCAGTACTTC,CATSRDLRGQETQYF
.,TRBD1,TRBJ2-7,TRBV30,12,TGTGCCTGGAGCGGGACAGGGAGCGAGCAGTACTTC,CAWSGTGSEQYF
.,.,TRBJ2-2,TRBV29-1,12,TGCAGCGTTGCGGTGAAACCCGGGGAGCTGTTTTTT,CSVAVKPGELFF
once,.,TRBJ1-6,TRBV28,16,TGTGCCAGCAGAAGAACCGGGACAAGGAGGAATTCACCCCTCCACTTT,CASRRTGTRRNSPLHF
.,TRBD1,TRBJ1-1,TRBV6-5,15,TGTGCCAGCAGAGACAGGGGCCGATTGAACACTGAAGCTTTCTTT,CASRDRGRLNTEAFF
few,.,TRBJ1-3,TRBV30,13,TGTGCCTGGGCTACCGTCTCTGGAAACACCATATATTTT,CAWATVSGNTIYF
.,.,TRBJ2-5,TRBV24-1,13,TGTGCCACCAGTGATTTGCTAGGGCGGACCCAGTACTTC,CATSDLLGRTQYF
.,.,TRBJ1-1,TRBV6-6,15,TGTGCCACCACTACCGGGCCCCGACTGAGCACTGAAGCTTTCTTT,CATTTGPRLSTEAFF
.,TRBD1,TRBJ1-3,TRBV27,18,TGTGCCAGCAGTTTATATGGGGCAGGGGGCGCGTATGGAAACACCATATATTTT,CASSLYGAGGAYGNTIYF
.,.,TRBJ2-2,TRBV4-1,18,TGCGCCAGCAGCCAAGGGACTGGGGGGGGCGCGGGCACCGGGGAGCTGTTTTTT,CASSQGTGGGAGTGELFF
.,.,TRBJ1-2,TRBV4-1,16,TGCGCCAGCAGCCAAGATCTGGCAGGGCTACTCTATGGCTACACCTTC,CASSQDLAGLLYGYTF
once,.,TRBJ2-1,TRBV7-6,14,TGTGCCAGCAGCTCCCGGCAGGGGGGGAATGAGCAGTTCTTC,CASSSRQGGNEQFF
once,TRBD2,TRBJ2-2,TRBV5-1,17,TGCGCCAGCAGCCGCTTTAAAGGACTAGCGAACACCGGGGAGCTGTTTTTT,CASSRFKGLANTGELFF
.,TRBD2,TRBJ2-5,TRBV18,14,TGTGCCAGCTCACCACCACGGGGGGGAGAGACCCAGTACTTC,CASSPPRGGETQYF
few,.,TRBJ1-2,TRBV7-3,13,TGTGCCAGCAGCTTGGGGCAGGGTCGCGGCTACACCTTC,CASSLGQGRGYTF
.,TRBD1,TRBJ2-7,TRBV10-3,14,TGTGCCATCAAAGGACAGGAAAAGGGCTACGAGCAGTACTTC,CAIKGQEKGYEQYF
.,.,TRBJ1-1,TRBV5-5,13,TGTGCCAGCAGCTTGATCTGGAACACTGAAGCTTTCTTT,CASSLIWNTEAFF
.,.,TRBJ1-4,TRBV9,17,TGTGCCAGCAGCGTGAGTTCCTGGGGAGCAACTAATGAAAAACTGTTTTTT,CASSVSSWGATNEKLFF
.,.,TRBJ1-1,TRBV12-3/TRBV12-4,12,TGTGCCAGCAGTCCCTTGAACACTGAAGCTTTCTTT,CASSPLNTEAFF
once,.,TRBJ1-6,TRBV4-3,15,TGCGCCAGCAGCAGTAGTAGAAGCTATAATTCACCCCTCCACTTT,CASSSSRSYNSPLHF
once,.,TRBJ1-5,TRBV18,15,TGTGCCAGCTCACGGGACATTAATAGCAATCAGCCCCAGCATTTT,CASSRDINSNQPQHF
.,.,TRBJ2-1,TRBV19,17,TGTGCCAGTAGTATGGAGGCGCGTTACAGCTCCTACAATGAGCAGTTCTTC,CASSMEARYSSYNEQFF
few,TRBD1,TRBJ1-1,TRBV5-6,12,TGTGCCAGCAGTCAGGGGGGCACTGAAGCTTTCTTT,CASSQGGTEAFF
.,.,TRBJ1-2,TRBV7-9,14,TGTGCCAGCAGCCAAACTGGTAGGATGTCTGGCTACACCTTC,CASSQTGRMSGYTF
.,.,TRBJ1-2,TRBV3-1/TRBV3-2,13,TGTGCCAGCAGCCAAGGGGGCCTCTATGGCTACACCTTC,CASSQGGLYGYTF
.,TRBD2,TRBJ2-7,TRBV4-2,18,TGTGCCAGCAGCCAGGAGACTAGCGGGGGGTCCAGGTCCTACGAGCAGTACTTC,CASSQETSGGSRSYEQYF
.,.,TRBJ2-1,TRBV5-6,15,TGTGCCAGCAGTCTCTCCGGGGCAGCAAATAATGAGCAGTTCTTC,CASSLSGAANNEQFF
once,.,TRBJ1-1,TRBV4-3,15,TGCGCCAGCAGCCAAGAAAGTGGGTTGAACACTGAAGCTTTCTTT,CASSQESGLNTEAFF
.,.,TRBJ2-5,TRBV7-8,15,TGTGCCAGCAGCTTAGCGCGATGGATACAAGAGACCCAGTACTTC,CASSLARWIQETQYF
.,TRBD1,TRBJ1-5,TRBV6-2/TRBV6-3,17,TGTGCCAGCAGTTACTCGGTGGGACAGCCTAACAATCAGCCCCAGCATTTT,CASSYSVGQPNNQPQHF
.,.,TRBJ2-1,TRBV1,18,TGCACCAGCAGCCAAGCTCAGGGTAGCGGGAGGCCCTACAATGAGCAGTTCTTC,CTSSQAQGSGRPYNEQFF
.,.,TRBJ2-1,TRBV5-1,14,TGCGCCAGCAGCAAGGACGGCGGGTACAATGAGCAGTTCTTC,CASSKDGGYNEQFF
few,.,TRBJ1-2,TRBV11-1,14,TGTGCCAGCAGCACTCAGCAAGCTAACTATGGCTACACCTTC,CASSTQQANYGYTF
.,TRBD1,TRBJ1-5,TRBV15,15,TGTGCCACCAGCAGAGATGCAGGGGGCGGACAGCCCCAGCATTTT,CATSRDAGGGQPQHF
.,.,TRBJ2-2,TRBV24-1,15,TGTGCCACCAGTGATTCTGACTCTTACACCGGGGAGCTGTTTTTT,CATSDSDSYTGELFF
.,TRBD2,TRBJ2-3,TRBV5-1,18,TGCGCCAGCAGCTCCGGGTGGCTAGCGGAAACTAGCACAGATACGCAGTATTTT,CASSSGWLAETSTDTQYF
.,TRBD1,TRBJ1-5,TRBV6-2/TRBV6-3,15,TGTGCCAGCAGCCCCGGGACAGGGGGCAATCAGCCCCAGCATTTT,CASSPGTGGNQPQHF
.,.,TRBJ1-4,TRBV11-3,13,TGTGCCAGCTCATCGCGGGGAGGGGAAAAACTGTTTTTT,CASSSRGGEKLFF
.,TRBD1,TRBJ2-7,TRBV4-2,15,TGTGCCAGCAGCCGCGACAGGGGGCGTCCCTACGAGCAGTACTTC,CASSRDRGRPYEQYF
once,.,TRBJ1-2,TRBV2,13,TGTGCCAGCAGTGAAGGCGGGGCGGGAGGCTACACCTTC,CASSEGGAGGYTF
.,.,TRBJ2-7,TRBV5-8,14,TGTGCCAGCAGCTCCATTGGGGGTCCGAACGAGCAGTACTTC,CASSSIGGPNEQYF
.,.,TRBJ2-7,TRBV18,13,TGTGCCAGCTCACCACCCTCACGCGACGAGCAGTACTTC,CASSPPSRDEQYF
.,.,TRBJ1-1,TRBV28,14,TGTGCCAGCAGGGTAAGGAGGTGGAGGACTGAAGCTTTCTTT,CASRVRRWRTEAFF
.,.,TRBJ2-3,TRBV6-4,14,TGTGCCAGCAGTGACCAGGGGGGAACAGATACGCAGTATTTT,CASSDQGGTDTQYF
.,.,TRBJ1-1,TRBV18,14,TGTGCCAGCTCACCCGGTAACACGAATACTGAAGCTTTCTTT,CASSPGNTNTEAFF